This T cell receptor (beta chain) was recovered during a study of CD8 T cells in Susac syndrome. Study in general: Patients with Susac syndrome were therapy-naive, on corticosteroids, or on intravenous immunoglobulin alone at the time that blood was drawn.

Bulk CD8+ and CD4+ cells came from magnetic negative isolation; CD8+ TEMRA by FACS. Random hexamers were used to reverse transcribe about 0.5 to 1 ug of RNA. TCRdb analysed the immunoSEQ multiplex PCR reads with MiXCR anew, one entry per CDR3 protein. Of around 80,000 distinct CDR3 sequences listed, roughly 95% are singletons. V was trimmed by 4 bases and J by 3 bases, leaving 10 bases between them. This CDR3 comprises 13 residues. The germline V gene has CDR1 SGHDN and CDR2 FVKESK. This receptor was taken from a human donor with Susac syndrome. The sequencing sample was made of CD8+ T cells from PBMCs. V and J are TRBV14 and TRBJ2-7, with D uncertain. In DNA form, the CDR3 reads TGTGCCAGCAGCCCCCGACACTACTACGAGCAGTACTTC. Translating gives CASSPRHYYEQYF.